This T cell receptor (beta chain) came from a study of blood T cell repertoires in COVID-19. Authors' methods: Researchers report that nucleated cell counts were estimated from reference gene primer amplification. The data were produced by immunoSEQ multiplex PCR, yet TCRdb's version contains in-frame clones alone and is incomplete. That table gives V, J and clone size, and the DNA gave D and trimming. The sample has about 280,000 clones, approximately 83% seen once. Trimming stripped 0 bases from V and 4 bases from J, with 9 bases between. Per germline, CDR1 MNHEY and CDR2 SVGEGT. The CDR3 runs to 15 residues.

The chain carries TRBV6-2 or TRBV6-3 and TRBJ2-2; D is perhaps TRBD2 (5 bases). Sample: peripheral blood. The sequence derives from a woman between 25 and 40 years old who had recovered from COVID-19. CDR3 coding DNA: TGTGCCAGCAGTTACTCCGAGAGGGTCACCGGGGAGCTGTTTTTT. Its translation is CASSYSERVTGELFF.